Sequencing of this T cell receptor (beta chain) was carried out in a study of cytomegalovirus exposure and HLA in healthy donors. About the study: Samples from HLA-typed donors yielded around 79 million unique TCRs in an early data release. The study, taken as a whole, reports: HLA-A and HLA-B allele assignments for most subjects were reportedly predicted accurately using TCR beta sequences. TCR beta chain V- and J-gene trimming was linked, in a later analysis, to a missense variant in DCLRE1C. Presence/absence analyses supposed approximately even sequencing depth among donors.

PCR used 60 Vbeta primers and 13 Jbeta primers. Produced via immunoSEQ multiplex PCR; TCRdb's table is partial and in-frame only. The repertoire holds 120,000 or so clones, about four fifths seen once, with about 11% in the top ten. This CDR3 spans 14 amino acids. CDR1 and CDR2 (germline): LNHDA, SQIVND (reference sequence). V lost 8 bases to trimming and J lost 4 bases; unmatched junction nucleotides: 9. For this clone: Its antigen is currently unknown.

This TCR was sampled from a male donor in good health and CMV-seropositive. The rearrangement links TRBV19 to TRBJ1-2; 8 bases are a match to TRBD1. The specimen sequenced was PBMCs. CDR3 loop: CASRGDRWSYGYTF. For the CDR3, the DNA is TGTGCCAGTCGGGGGGACAGGTGGTCCTATGGCTACACCTTC.